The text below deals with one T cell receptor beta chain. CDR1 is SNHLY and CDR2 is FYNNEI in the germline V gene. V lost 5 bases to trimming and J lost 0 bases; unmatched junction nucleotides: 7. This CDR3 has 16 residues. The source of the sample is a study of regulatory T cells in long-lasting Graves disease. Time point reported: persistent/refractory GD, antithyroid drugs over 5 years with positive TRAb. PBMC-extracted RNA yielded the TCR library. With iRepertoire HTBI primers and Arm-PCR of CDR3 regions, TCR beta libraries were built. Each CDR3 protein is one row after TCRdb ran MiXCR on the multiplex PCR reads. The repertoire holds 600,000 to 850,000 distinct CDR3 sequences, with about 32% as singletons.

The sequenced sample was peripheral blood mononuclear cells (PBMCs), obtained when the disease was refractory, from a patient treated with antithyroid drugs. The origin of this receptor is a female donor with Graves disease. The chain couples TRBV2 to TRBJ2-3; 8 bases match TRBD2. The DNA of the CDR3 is TGTGCCAGCAGTTGGGCGGGACTAGTAAGCACAGATACGCAGTATTTT. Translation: CASSWAGLVSTDTQYF.